This entry lists 13 T cell receptor beta chains sequenced from one sample in a study of T cells in Graves' hyperthyroidism and ophthalmopathy. TCR beta CDR3 regions were amplified from RNA. HTBI primers were employed in a first-round RT-PCR of the TCR CDR3. Via MiXCR, TCRdb re-called the multiplex PCR reads, giving one row per CDR3 protein. The repertoire holds over 550,000 distinct CDR3 sequences, with around 15% as singletons. Sequenced material: blood. These receptors were taken from a woman under 30 with Graves' hyperthyroidism.

This clonotype was picked up many times. This sequence joins TRBV5-1 and TRBJ1-4; no definite D call. The CDR3 runs 14 residues. The V end was cut by 2 bases, the J end by 4 bases, with 9 bases between. Germline assignment: CDR1 SGHRS and CDR2 YFSETQ. Written as DNA, the CDR3 is TGCGCCAGCAGCTTTGGAGCCGATAATGAAAAACTGTTTTTT. Translating gives CASSFGADNEKLFF.

This clonotype was detected ten times or more. The junction and the germline gene differ at one end; a read error may be behind it. The gene calls are TRBV2 and TRBJ1-2; the D is unclear. The CDR3 consists of 15 residues. Germline assignment: CDR1 SNHLY and CDR2 FYNNEI. In DNA, the CDR3 is TGTGCCAGCAGCGAAGACGGCAGTCGCCCACATGGCTACACCTTC. Residues: CASSEDGSRPHGYTF.

The genes are TRBV27 and TRBJ2-3, with D possibly being TRBD1 or TRBD2 (5 bases each). Germline V gene lookup returns CDR1 MNHEY and CDR2 SMNVEV (reference sequence). This CDR3 comprises 15 residues. V gave up 2 bases and J gave up 4 bases, with 13 bases separating them. The chain's CDR3 is CASSLSLRGADTQYF. The CDR3 coding sequence is TGTGCCAGCAGTTTAAGTCTCCGGGGCGCAGATACGCAGTATTTT.

In the case of this clonotype: It is unclear where the CDR3 begins or ends on the DNA, so no DNA is shown, and the CDR3 is as TCRdb lists it. This CDR3 reads CASSVGVGGGTFF. V usage is TRBV9 and J usage is TRBJ1-1. The CDR3 totals 13 residues, both ends included. Per the germline V gene, CDR1 is SGDLS and CDR2 is YYNGEE.

This clonotype was found a few times. This may be a read error, as it is one base from a much larger clone. The V and J genes are TRBV15 and TRBJ1-1, with D tentatively TRBD1 (6 bases). Germline CDR1 LNHNV, CDR2 YYDKDF (reference sequence). The CDR3 consists of 15 residues. The CDR3 DNA sequence: TGTGCCACCAGCAGACCCTCTACAGGGTCCACTGAAGCTCTCTTT. This translates into CATSRPSTGSTEALF.

As to this clonotype: Possible read error: a much larger clone is one base away. This chain connects TRBV29-1 to TRBJ2-7; 10 bases agree with TRBD2. The junction had 9 bases not matched to a gene; V was cut back by 6 bases and J by 7 bases. The CDR3 is 13 residues long. CDR1 and CDR2 from the germline V gene are SQVTM and ANQGSEA. The CDR3 protein is CSVSGRVFDEQYF. As DNA, the CDR3 is TGCAGCGTCAGCGGGAGGGTCTTCGATGAGCAGTACTTC.

In its sample, this clonotype was seen many times. CDR3 DNA sequence: TGTGCCAGCAGCTTAGCGTTGAAGGGCCCTGAAGCTTTCTTT. This encodes CASSLALKGPEAFF. The rearrangement links TRBV7-2 to TRBJ1-1; D is uncertain. The V gene lost 0 bases and the J gene lost 6 bases, with 11 bases spanning the gap. CDR3 size: 14 residues. Germline loops: CDR1 SGHTA, CDR2 FQGNSA.

The sample holds many counts of this clonotype. The gene calls are TRBV29-1 and TRBJ2-7, with 8 bases matching TRBD2. CDR1 SQVTM and CDR2 ANQGSEA come from the germline V gene. Trimming at V came to 7 bases and at J to 4 bases, leaving 15 bases not matched to a gene. The CDR3 runs to 15 residues. CDR3 DNA: TGCAGCGCCGTCCATGAAAGGACTAGCAGTTACGAGCAGTACTTC. Translation: CSAVHERTSSYEQYF.

The V and J genes are TRBV7-9 and TRBJ2-1, with 10 bases matching TRBD2. V lost 5 bases and J lost 8; bases outside the gene matches: 6. CDR1 is SEHNR, CDR2 FQNEAQ, per germline (reference sequence). This CDR3 has 14 residues. The CDR3 DNA is TGTGCCAGCAGCCATCTAGCGGGAGCCTATGAGCAGTTCTTC. This sequence encodes CASSHLAGAYEQFF.

The V gene is TRBV11-3, the J gene TRBJ2-6; TRBD1 matches 9 bases. CDR1 is SGHNT and CDR2 is YENEEA in the germline V gene. V dropped 6 bases and J dropped 0; count of bases not matched to a gene: 9. The CDR3 consists of 18 residues. The CDR3 nucleotides read TGTGCCAGCAGTTCCGGGACAGGGACCCACTCTGGGGCCAACGTCCTGACTTTC. It is translated as CASSSGTGTHSGANVLTF.

This clonotype has at least ten counts. The genes are TRBV2 and TRBJ2-7; TRBD1 agrees at 10 bases. The CDR3 totals 16 residues. CDR1 and CDR2 from the germline V gene are SNHLY and FYNNEI. The V segment lost 2 bases and the J segment 0 bases; nucleotides outside the gene matches: 4. For the CDR3, the DNA is TGTGCCAGCAGTGAAATCGGGACAGGGGTCTCCTACGAGCAGTACTTC. Protein: CASSEIGTGVSYEQYF.

The sample holds many counts of this clonotype. This chain connects TRBV30 to TRBJ2-7; D assignment may be TRBD1 or TRBD2 (6 bases each). Looked up from germline, CDR1 is GTSNPN and CDR2 is SVGIG (reference sequence). Deletions cut 2 bases from V and 1 base from J, with 9 bases between. The CDR3 is made up of 13 amino acids. In DNA, the CDR3 is TGTGCCTGGAGTAAGGGGGGATCCTACGAGCAGTACTTC. This sequence encodes CAWSKGGSYEQYF.

The chain has TRBV6-1 and TRBJ1-1; 8 nucleotides line up with TRBD1. The CDR3 spans 15 residues. Germline V gives CDR1 MNHNS, CDR2 SASEGT. The junction had 10 bases not matched to a gene; V was cut back by 6 bases and J by 4 bases. In DNA form, the CDR3 reads TGTGCCAGCAGGTATCGGACAGGGAGGAGCACTGAAGCTTTCTTT. Its translation is CASRYRTGRSTEAFF.